The rows below give T cell receptor beta chains drawn from one sample of a study of PD-1 blockade in classical Hodgkin lymphoma. Sequencing was performed with immunoSEQ multiplex PCR; in TCRdb, only in-frame clones are kept and a portion is missing. The data show under 15,000 clones, about 80% seen once. The material sequenced was CD4+ T cells from blood, taken before the fourth cycle of nivolumab. These receptors came from a human donor with classical Hodgkin lymphoma. CDR3s include the opening cysteine and the closing phenylalanine or tryptophan. The order of the fields is D gene, J gene, clone size, V gene, CDR3 DNA, CDR3 protein. D genes are given only for firm matches. A clone size is listed for some rows: how often the clone was seen (once, few, many), or a class if it is expanded.

NA,TRBJ2-3,NA,TRBV2,TGTGCCAGCAGTGAATACGGGGTCACAGATACGCAGTATTTT,CASSEYGVTDTQYF
NA,TRBJ2-2,NA,TRBV4-1,TGCGCCAGCAGCCAATCCACGCTCGGGGGGAACACCGGGGAGCTGTTTTTT,CASSQSTLGGNTGELFF
NA,TRBJ2-3,NA,TRBV19,TGTGCCAGTAGTATAGCGATTACCACAGATACGCAGTATTTT,CASSIAITTDTQYF
TRBD2,TRBJ2-2,NA,TRBV19,TGTGCCAGCGCCAGCGGGAGGGCCACCACCGGGGAGCTGTTTTTT,CASASGRATTGELFF
TRBD1,TRBJ1-2,NA,TRBV5-1,TGCGCCAGCAGCATCGGACAGGGACGTGGCTACACCTTC,CASSIGQGRGYTF
NA,TRBJ1-2,NA,TRBV28,TGTGCCAGCAGTAGAATGAGTGAAGCCTCTAACTATGGCTACACCTTC,CASSRMSEASNYGYTF
NA,TRBJ2-4,NA,TRBV7-5,TGTGTCAGAAGCTTGATACCCCCTCGGGCAGGCCTTAAAAACATTCAGTACTTC,CVRSLIPPRAGLKNIQYF
NA,TRBJ1-1,NA,TRBV29-1,TGCAGCGGGGGGAAGGGGTTGAACACTGAAGCTTTCTTT,CSGGKGLNTEAFF
NA,TRBJ2-5,NA,TRBV5-6,TGTGCTTCCGCCGGGCCCGGTAAAGAGACCCAGTACTTC,CASAGPGKETQYF
NA,TRBJ1-1,once,TRBV18,TGTGCCAGCTCAATATACCCGGAAAACACTGAAGCTTTCTTT,CASSIYPENTEAFF
NA,TRBJ2-2,NA,TRBV4-3,TGCGCCAGCAGCCAAGATCCCCCAGGGAGGAGCACCGGGGAGCTGTTTTTT,CASSQDPPGRSTGELFF
NA,TRBJ2-3,NA,TRBV2,TGTGCCAGCAGTGACCACTCGCCCACAGATACGCAGTATTTT,CASSDHSPTDTQYF
NA,TRBJ2-2,NA,TRBV2,TGTGCCAGCAAAAGGGAAATAAACACCGGGGAGCTGTTTTTT,CASKREINTGELFF
TRBD1,TRBJ1-5,NA,TRBV4-2,TGTGCCAGCAGCCAACTCGGGGCAGGGGGTCATCAGCCCCAGCATTTT,CASSQLGAGGHQPQHF
NA,TRBJ2-2,NA,TRBV30,TGTGCCTGGAAGAGGGACATTTCTTACACCGGGGAGCTGTTTTTT,CAWKRDISYTGELFF
NA,TRBJ1-5,NA,TRBV7-2,TGTGCCAGCACACCAGACCGCAATCAGCCCCAGCATTTT,CASTPDRNQPQHF
TRBD1,TRBJ2-5,NA,TRBV11-3,TGTGCCAGCAGCTTTTCCGGACAGGTCTGGGAGACCCAGTACTTC,CASSFSGQVWETQYF
TRBD1,TRBJ2-5,once,TRBV7-2,TGTGCCAGCAGCTCGGGACAGGGGAGAGAGACCCAGTACTTC,CASSSGQGRETQYF
TRBD1,TRBJ1-1,NA,TRBV18,TGTGCCAGCTCACCCGGACAGGGGGCTGGTGGGACTGAAGCTTTCTTT,CASSPGQGAGGTEAFF
NA,TRBJ1-1,NA,TRBV27,TGTGCCAGCAGTTTATCAAGGTACACTGAAGCTTTCTTT,CASSLSRYTEAFF
NA,TRBJ2-7,NA,TRBV9,TGTGCCAGCAGCGTAGACAAGGGACCCACCGAGCAGTACTTC,CASSVDKGPTEQYF
TRBD2,TRBJ2-7,NA,TRBV7-2,TGTGCCAGCAGCTTAGGGTCTAGCGGTTACGAGCAGTACTTC,CASSLGSSGYEQYF
NA,TRBJ1-2,NA,TRBV27,TGTGCCAGCAGTTTATCAAGGGGGTCGTATGGCTACACCTTC,CASSLSRGSYGYTF
NA,TRBJ1-2,NA,TRBV4-3,TGCGCCAGCAGCCACTTAGTGCGGGGACGAGGAGACTATGGCTACACCTTC,CASSHLVRGRGDYGYTF
NA,TRBJ1-4,few,TRBV7-9,TGTGCCAGCAGCAGAAACAGGGCCGGGACTAATGAAAAACTGTTTTTT,CASSRNRAGTNEKLFF
NA,TRBJ2-2,NA,TRBV5-1,TGCGCCAGCAGCTTTGGGACTCCCTTTGAACGAGGCGGGGAGCTGTTTTTT,CASSFGTPFERGGELFF
NA,TRBJ1-2,NA,TRBV7-9,TGTGCCAGCAGTTACCAGGGAGGAGATGGCTACACCTTC,CASSYQGGDGYTF
NA,TRBJ1-3,NA,TRBV10-3,TGTGCCATCAGGGGGAGCTCTGGAAACACCATATATTTT,CAIRGSSGNTIYF
NA,TRBJ1-1,NA,TRBV7-3,TGTGCCAGCAGCTTAAATGGGGAGTTCACTGAAGCTTTCTTT,CASSLNGEFTEAFF
NA,TRBJ1-2,NA,TRBV7-2,TGTGCCAGCAGGACTGACAGGTCTTCGAACTATGGCTACACCTTC,CASRTDRSSNYGYTF
TRBD2,TRBJ2-3,once,TRBV29-1,TGCAGCGCGAGAAGGGGACTAGCTAACGCAGATACGCAGTATTTT,CSARRGLANADTQYF
NA,TRBJ2-7,NA,TRBV27,TGTGCCAGCAGTTTAGGGTTAACCTACGAGCAGTACTTC,CASSLGLTYEQYF
TRBD1,TRBJ1-2,once,TRBV5-1,TGCGCCAGCAGCCCGGGGACAGTCCCAGGCTACACCTTC,CASSPGTVPGYTF
NA,TRBJ1-1,NA,TRBV2,TGTGCCAGCAGTGAAGAAGGCCCCACTGAAGCTTTCTTT,CASSEEGPTEAFF
TRBD1,TRBJ1-4,NA,TRBV6-6,TGTGCCAGCAGACCCGGGACAGCTAATGAAAAACTGTTTTTT,CASRPGTANEKLFF
NA,TRBJ2-3,NA,TRBV5-1,TGCGCCAGCAGCTTGGGCCTAGGCACAGATACGCAGTATTTT,CASSLGLGTDTQYF
TRBD1,TRBJ1-1,NA,TRBV11-2,TGTGCCAGCAGCTTGTATCTCACGGGGACAGGAATGAACACTGAAGCTTTCTTT,CASSLYLTGTGMNTEAFF
TRBD1,TRBJ1-1,NA,TRBV6-5,TGTGCCAGCAGTTACTCGGGCAGGGGGACCTCTGAAGCTTTCTTT,CASSYSGRGTSEAFF
NA,TRBJ2-1,NA,TRBV30,TGTGCCTGGAGTACTCGGAGGGACAATGAGCAGTTCTTC,CAWSTRRDNEQFF
TRBD1,TRBJ2-1,NA,TRBV7-3,TGTGCCAGCAGCCTCCCCGGGACAGGGTACGGTGAGCAGTTCTTC,CASSLPGTGYGEQFF
TRBD2,TRBJ2-1,once,TRBV29-1,TGCAGCGTAACGAAAAGCGGGAGCGGTTTGCAGTTCTTC,CSVTKSGSGLQFF
TRBD1,TRBJ2-7,NA,TRBV9,TGTGCCAGCAGCGGCGGCGGGACAGGGGGGGCCTACGAGCAGTACTTC,CASSGGGTGGAYEQYF
NA,TRBJ1-4,NA,TRBV15,TGTGCCACCAGCAGAGATGCCGGGTATGGAGAAAAACTGTTTTTT,CATSRDAGYGEKLFF
TRBD2,TRBJ2-7,NA,TRBV5-5,TGTGCCAGCAGCTTGCCCGGGACTACCGTTACCTACGAGCAGTACTTC,CASSLPGTTVTYEQYF
NA,TRBJ1-1,NA,TRBV27,TGTGCCAGCAGTTTGAGGGTAAGCACTGAAGCTTTCTTT,CASSLRVSTEAFF
TRBD2,TRBJ2-1,NA,TRBV4-3,TGCGCCAGCAGCCAAGATCTCACTAGCGGGGGGGCTTACAATGAGCAGTTCTTC,CASSQDLTSGGAYNEQFF
TRBD2,TRBJ2-3,NA,TRBV6-4,TGTGCCAGCAGGACTCTTGGGCGGCTAGCGGTCACAGATACGCAGTATTTT,CASRTLGRLAVTDTQYF
NA,TRBJ2-2,few,TRBV7-9,TGTGCCAGCAGCTTCACAGGTCGCGGGGAGCTGTTTTTT,CASSFTGRGELFF
NA,TRBJ1-5,NA,TRBV6-1,TGTGCCAGCAGTGGACAGGACAATAGCAATCAGCCCCAGCATTTT,CASSGQDNSNQPQHF
NA,TRBJ2-2,NA,TRBV15,TGTGCCACCAGGAACCCTTGGCGGACCGGGGAGCTGTTTTTT,CATRNPWRTGELFF
NA,TRBJ2-3,NA,TRBV28,TGTGCCAGCAGTCCCCTCACCTACACAGATACGCAGTATTTT,CASSPLTYTDTQYF